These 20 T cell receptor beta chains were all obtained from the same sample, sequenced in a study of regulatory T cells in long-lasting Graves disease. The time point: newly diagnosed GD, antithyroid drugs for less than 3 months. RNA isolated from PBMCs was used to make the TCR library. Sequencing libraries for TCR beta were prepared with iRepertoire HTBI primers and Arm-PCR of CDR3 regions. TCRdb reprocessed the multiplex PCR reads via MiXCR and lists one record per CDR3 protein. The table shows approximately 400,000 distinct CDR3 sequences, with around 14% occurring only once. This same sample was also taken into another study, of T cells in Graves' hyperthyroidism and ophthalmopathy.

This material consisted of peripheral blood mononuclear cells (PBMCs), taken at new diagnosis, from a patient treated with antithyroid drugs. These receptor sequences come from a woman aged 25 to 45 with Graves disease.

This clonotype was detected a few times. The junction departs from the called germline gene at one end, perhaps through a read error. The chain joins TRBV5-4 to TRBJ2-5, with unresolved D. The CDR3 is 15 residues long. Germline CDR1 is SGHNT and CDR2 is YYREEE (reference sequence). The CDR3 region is CVSSQQKGERETQYF. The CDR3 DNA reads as TGTGTCAGCAGCCAACAAAAGGGTGAAAGAGAGACCCAGTACTTC.

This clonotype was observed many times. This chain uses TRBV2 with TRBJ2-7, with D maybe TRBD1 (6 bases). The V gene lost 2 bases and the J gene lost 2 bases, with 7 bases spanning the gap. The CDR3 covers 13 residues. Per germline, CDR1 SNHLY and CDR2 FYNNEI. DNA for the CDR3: TGTGCCAGCAGTGAAAGGACAGCCTACGAGCAGTACTTC. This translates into CASSERTAYEQYF.

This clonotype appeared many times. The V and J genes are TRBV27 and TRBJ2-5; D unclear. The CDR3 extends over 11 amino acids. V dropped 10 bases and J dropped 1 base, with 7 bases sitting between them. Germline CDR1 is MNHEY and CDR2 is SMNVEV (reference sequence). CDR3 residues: CATLLQETQYF. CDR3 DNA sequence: TGTGCCACCCTACTCCAAGAGACCCAGTACTTC.

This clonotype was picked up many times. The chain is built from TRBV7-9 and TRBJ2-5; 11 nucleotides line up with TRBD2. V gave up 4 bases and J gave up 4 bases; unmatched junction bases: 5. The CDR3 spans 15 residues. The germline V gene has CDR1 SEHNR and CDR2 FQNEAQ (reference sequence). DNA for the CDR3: TGTGCCAGCAGCTCTACTAGCGGGAGAGGAGAGACCCAGTACTTC. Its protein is CASSSTSGRGETQYF. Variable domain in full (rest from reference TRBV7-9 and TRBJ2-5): DTGVSQNPRHKITKRGQNVTFRCDPISEHNRLYWYRQTLGQGPEFLTYFQNEAQLEKSRLLSDRFSAERPKGSFSTLEIQRTEQGDSAMYLCASSSTSGRGETQYFGPGTRLLVL.

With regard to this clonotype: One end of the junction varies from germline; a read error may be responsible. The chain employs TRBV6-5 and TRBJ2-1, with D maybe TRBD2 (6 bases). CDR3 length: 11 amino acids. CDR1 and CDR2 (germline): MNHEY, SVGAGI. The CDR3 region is CASSYGTSWVF. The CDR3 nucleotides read TGTGCCAGCAGTTACGGTACTAGCTGGGTCTTC.

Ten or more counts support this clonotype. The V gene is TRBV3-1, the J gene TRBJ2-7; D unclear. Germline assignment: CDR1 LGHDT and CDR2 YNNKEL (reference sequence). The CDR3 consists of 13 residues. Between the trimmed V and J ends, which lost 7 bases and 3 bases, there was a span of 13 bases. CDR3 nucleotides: TGTGCCAGCACTGCGACTGGGAACTACGAGCAGTACTTC. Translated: CASTATGNYEQYF.

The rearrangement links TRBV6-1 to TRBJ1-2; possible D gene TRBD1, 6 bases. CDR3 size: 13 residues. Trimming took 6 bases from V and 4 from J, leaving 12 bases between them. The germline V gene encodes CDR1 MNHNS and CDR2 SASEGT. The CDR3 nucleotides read TGTGCCAGCAGGAGGGGGGACGCCTATGGCTACACCTTC. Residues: CASRRGDAYGYTF.

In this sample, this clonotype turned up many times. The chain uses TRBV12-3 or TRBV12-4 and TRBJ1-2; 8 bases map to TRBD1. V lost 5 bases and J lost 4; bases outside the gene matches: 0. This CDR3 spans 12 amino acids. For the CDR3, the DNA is TGTGCCAGCAGTGGGACAGGCTATGGCTACACCTTC. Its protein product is CASSGTGYGYTF.

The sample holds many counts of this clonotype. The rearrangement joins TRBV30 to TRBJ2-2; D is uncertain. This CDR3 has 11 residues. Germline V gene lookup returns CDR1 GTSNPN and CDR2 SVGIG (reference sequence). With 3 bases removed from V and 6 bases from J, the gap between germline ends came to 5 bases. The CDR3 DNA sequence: TGTGCCTGGAGAGTCGCCGGGGAGCTGTTTTTT. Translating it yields CAWRVAGELFF.

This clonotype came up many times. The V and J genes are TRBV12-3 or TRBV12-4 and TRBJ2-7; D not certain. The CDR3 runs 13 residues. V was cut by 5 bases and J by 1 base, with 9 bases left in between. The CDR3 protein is CASSHVGSYEQYF. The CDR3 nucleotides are TGTGCCAGCAGTCACGTGGGATCCTACGAGCAGTACTTC.

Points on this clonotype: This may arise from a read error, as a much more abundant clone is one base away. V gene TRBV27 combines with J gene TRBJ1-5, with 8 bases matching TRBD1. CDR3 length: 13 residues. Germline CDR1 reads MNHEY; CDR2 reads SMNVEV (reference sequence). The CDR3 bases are TGTGCCAGCAGTTGGACAGGGAACCAGCCCCGGCATTTT. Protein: CASSWTGNQPRHF.

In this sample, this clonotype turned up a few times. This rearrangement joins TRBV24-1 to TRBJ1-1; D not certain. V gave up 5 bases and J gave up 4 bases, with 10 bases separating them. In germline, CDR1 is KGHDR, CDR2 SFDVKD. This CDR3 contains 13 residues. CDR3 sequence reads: CATSATRSTEAFF. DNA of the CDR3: TGTGCCACCAGTGCGACGCGGTCCACTGAAGCTTTCTTT.

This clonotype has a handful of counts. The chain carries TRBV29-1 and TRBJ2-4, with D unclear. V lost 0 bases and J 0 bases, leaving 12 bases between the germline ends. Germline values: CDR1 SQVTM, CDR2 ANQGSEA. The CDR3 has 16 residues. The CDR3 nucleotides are TGCAGCGTTGAAGATCGTGCAGATCTAGCCAAAAACATTCAGTACTTC. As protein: CSVEDRADLAKNIQYF.

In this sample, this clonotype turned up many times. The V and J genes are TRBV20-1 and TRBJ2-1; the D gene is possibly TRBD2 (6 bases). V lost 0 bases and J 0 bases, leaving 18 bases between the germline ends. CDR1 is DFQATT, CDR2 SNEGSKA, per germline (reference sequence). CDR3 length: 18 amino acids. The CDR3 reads CSARDLLAVPSSYNEQFF. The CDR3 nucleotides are TGCAGTGCTAGAGATCTACTAGCTGTACCGAGCTCCTACAATGAGCAGTTCTTC.

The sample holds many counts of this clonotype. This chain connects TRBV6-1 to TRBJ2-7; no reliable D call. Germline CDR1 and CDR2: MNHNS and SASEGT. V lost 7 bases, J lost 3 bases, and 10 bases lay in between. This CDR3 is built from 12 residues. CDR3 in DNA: TGTGCCAGCACCAACGAAGGCTACGAGCAGTACTTC. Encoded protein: CASTNEGYEQYF.

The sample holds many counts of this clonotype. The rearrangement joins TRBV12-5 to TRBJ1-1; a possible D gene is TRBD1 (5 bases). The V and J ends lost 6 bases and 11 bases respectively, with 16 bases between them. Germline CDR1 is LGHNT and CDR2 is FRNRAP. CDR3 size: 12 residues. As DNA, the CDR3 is TGTGCTAGTGGCCGAGCTCCAAACAGGGCTTTCTTT. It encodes CASGRAPNRAFF.

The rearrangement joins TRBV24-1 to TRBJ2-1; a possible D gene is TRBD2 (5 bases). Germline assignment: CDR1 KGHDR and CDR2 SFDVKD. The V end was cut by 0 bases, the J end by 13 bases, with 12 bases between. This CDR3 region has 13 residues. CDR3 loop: CATSDLPGNTQFF. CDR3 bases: TGTGCCACCAGTGATTTGCCGGGGAATACCCAGTTCTTC.

CDR3 bases: TGTGCCAGCAGTGAAGCCCGGGGGGCTGGGGATTCACCCCTCCACTTT. Translated, it gives CASSEARGAGDSPLHF. This chain uses TRBV6-1 with TRBJ1-6; D is possibly TRBD1 (6 bases). Per the germline V gene, CDR1 is MNHNS and CDR2 is SASEGT. CDR3 length equals 16 residues. V lost 0 bases, J lost 8 bases, and 14 bases lay in between.

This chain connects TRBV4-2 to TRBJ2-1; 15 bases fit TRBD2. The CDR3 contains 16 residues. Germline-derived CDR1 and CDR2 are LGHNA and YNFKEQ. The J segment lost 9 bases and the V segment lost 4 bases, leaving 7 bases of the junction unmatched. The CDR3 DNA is TGTGCCAGCAGCCGCGGACTAGCGGGGGGGGTGGGTGAGCAGTTCTTC. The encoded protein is CASSRGLAGGVGEQFF.

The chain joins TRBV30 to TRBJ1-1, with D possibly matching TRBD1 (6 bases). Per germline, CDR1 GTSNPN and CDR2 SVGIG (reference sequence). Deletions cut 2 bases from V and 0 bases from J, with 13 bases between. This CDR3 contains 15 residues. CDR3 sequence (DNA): TGTGCCTGGAGTTCGAGGGGGGGCTTGAACACTGAAGCTTTCTTT. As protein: CAWSSRGGLNTEAFF.